These 29 T cell receptor beta chains came from one sample sequenced in a study of blood T cell repertoires in COVID-19. TCRdb keeps only in-frame clones here, not all; method: immunoSEQ multiplex PCR. This sample has around 440,000 clones, with around 89% found just once. Sequencing input: peripheral blood. These receptors were obtained from a woman in her forties or fifties with COVID-19, enrolled during active disease.

The chain carries TRBV5-1 and TRBJ1-1; 9 bases agree with TRBD1. V lost 0 bases to trimming and J lost 3 bases; unmatched junction nucleotides: 15. The CDR3 totals 19 residues. Per germline, CDR1 SGHRS and CDR2 YFSETQ. The CDR3, as DNA: TGCGCCAGCAGCTTGGGGGATACCGGGACAGGGTTATTTTACACTGAAGCTTTCTTT. Translation gives CASSLGDTGTGLFYTEAFF.

The chain combines TRBV28 with TRBJ1-1; D remains unclear. V shed 7 bases and J shed 0 bases, with 15 bases lying between them. This CDR3 contains 15 residues. CDR1 and CDR2 (germline): MDHEN, SYDVKM. The CDR3 sequence is CASILGGPLNTEAFF. Written as DNA, the CDR3 is TGTGCCAGCATCCTCGGAGGACCTCTGAACACTGAAGCTTTCTTT.

In the case of this clone: At one end the junction does not follow the germline gene, possibly because of a read error. The chain carries TRBV2 and TRBJ1-2; D is uncertain. CDR1 and CDR2 (germline): SNHLY, FYNNEI. This CDR3 has 9 amino acids. DNA of the CDR3: TGTGCCAGCGCCGTAGCCGGGAACTTC. Encoded protein: CASAVAGNF.

The rearrangement uses TRBV6-5 and TRBJ1-2; 7 bases match TRBD1. Germline values: CDR1 MNHEY, CDR2 SVGAGI. The V and J ends lost 6 bases and 2 bases, in that order; junction bases with no gene match: 9. The CDR3 is made up of 15 amino acids. The chain's CDR3 is CASRSTGDENYGYTF. In DNA, the CDR3 is TGTGCCAGCAGGTCTACAGGGGACGAAAACTATGGCTACACCTTC.

The chain has TRBV18 and TRBJ1-3, with D possibly TRBD1 on 6 matching bases. The CDR3 runs 15 residues. The germline gives CDR1 KGHSH, CDR2 LQKENI. V lost 5 bases and J lost 1, with 12 bases in between. Here the CDR3 reads CASSAQTGSGNTIYF. The CDR3 DNA reads TGTGCCAGCTCAGCCCAAACAGGGTCTGGAAACACCATATATTTT.

A single count supports this clone. The chain uses TRBV6-5 and TRBJ2-1, with no clear D. This CDR3 comprises 14 residues. V was cut by 1 base and J by 9 bases, with 13 bases left in between. Germline lookup yields CDR1 MNHEY and CDR2 SVGAGI. CDR3 region: CASSYFGGNLEQFF. The CDR3 DNA reads as TGTGCCAGCAGTTACTTCGGCGGAAATCTTGAGCAGTTCTTC.

V and J are TRBV30 and TRBJ1-1; TRBD1 matches at 7 bases. Germline CDR1 GTSNPN, CDR2 SVGIG (reference sequence). This CDR3 spans 13 amino acids. Trimming took 3 bases from V and 5 from J; bases not matched to a gene: 6. As DNA, the CDR3 is TGTGCCTGGAGCTTGGACAGGAGGACTGAAGCTTTCTTT. Translation: CAWSLDRRTEAFF.

Points on this clone: Additional DNA sequences in this sample encode the identical CDR3. The rearrangement links TRBV6-5 to TRBJ2-5, with D perhaps matching TRBD2 (6 bases). Trimming cost V 3 bases and J 4 bases, with 12 bases left between them. The CDR3 extends over 14 amino acids. CDR1 and CDR2 from the germline V gene are MNHEY and SVGAGI. The CDR3 DNA is TGTGCCAGCAGTTATTCGAGGGGAGGAGAGACCCAGTACTTC. Protein: CASSYSRGGETQYF.

V is TRBV27 and J is TRBJ2-3; 12 nucleotides agree with TRBD1. CDR1 and CDR2 from the germline V gene are MNHEY and SMNVEV (reference sequence). The length of the CDR3 is 15 residues. Trimming at V came to 3 bases and at J to 6 bases, leaving 4 bases not matched to a gene. The CDR3: CASSFGTGGVDTQYF. For the CDR3, the DNA is TGTGCCAGCAGTTTCGGGACAGGGGGCGTTGATACGCAGTATTTT.

The genes are TRBV5-4 and TRBJ2-3, with 8 bases identical to TRBD2. The J segment lost 5 bases and the V segment lost 0 bases, leaving 8 bases of the junction unmatched. This CDR3 is built from 16 residues. Per the germline V gene, CDR1 is SGHNT and CDR2 is YYREEE (reference sequence). The CDR3 loop reads CASSLGVAGRGDTQYF. CDR3 bases: TGTGCCAGCAGCTTGGGAGTAGCGGGGAGGGGAGATACGCAGTATTTT.

The gene calls are TRBV18 and TRBJ2-7; 8 bases are a match to TRBD1. CDR1 is KGHSH, CDR2 LQKENI, per germline. The CDR3 consists of 14 residues. V was pared by 1 base and J by 3 bases, with 2 bases of the junction left unmatched. The CDR3 region has the DNA TGTGCCAGCTCACCACGGACAGGGAGCTACGAGCAGTACTTC. This encodes CASSPRTGSYEQYF.

The CDR3 region has the DNA TGTGCCTGGAGTGTACGAAGCGCAGAGACCCAGTACTTC. Translation gives CAWSVRSAETQYF. This rearrangement joins TRBV30 to TRBJ2-5, with D uncertain. The CDR3 runs 13 residues. Germline V gene sequence: CDR1 GTSNPN, CDR2 SVGIG (reference sequence). V shed 0 bases and J shed 4 bases, with 9 bases lying between them. Together with reference TRBV30 and TRBJ2-5, the CDR3 gives the full variable domain: SQTIHQWPATLVQPVGSPLSLECTVEGTSNPNLYWYRQAAGRGLQLLFYSVGIGQISSEVPQNLSASRPQDRQFILSSKKLLLSDSGFYLCAWSVRSAETQYFGPGTRLLVL.

V is TRBV30 and J is TRBJ1-5; D uncertain. Germline values: CDR1 GTSNPN, CDR2 SVGIG (reference sequence). The CDR3 contains 13 residues. The V gene lost 0 bases and the J gene lost 8 bases, with 11 bases spanning the gap. CDR3 in DNA: TGTGCCTGGAGTGTCAGATCTGAAGAGCCCCAGCATTTT. It encodes CAWSVRSEEPQHF.

V usage is TRBV5-1 and J usage is TRBJ2-1, with TRBD1 identical over 10 bases. V lost 3 bases to trimming and J lost 5 bases; unmatched junction nucleotides: 5. The CDR3 totals 15 residues. Germline CDR1 is SGHRS and CDR2 is YFSETQ. The CDR3 sequence: CASSSGTGAHNEQFF. CDR3 in DNA: TGCGCCAGCAGCTCCGGGACAGGGGCCCACAATGAGCAGTTCTTC. Full variable domain (missing parts from reference TRBV5-1 and TRBJ2-1): KAGVTQTPRYLIKTRGQQVTLSCSPISGHRSVSWYQQTPGQGLQFLFEYFSETQRNKGNFPGRFSGRQFSNSRSEMNVSTLELGDSALYLCASSSGTGAHNEQFFGPGTRLTVL.

V and J are TRBV7-9 and TRBJ2-5, with D perhaps TRBD2 (6 bases). The germline gives CDR1 SEHNR, CDR2 FQNEAQ (reference sequence). Trimming pared 5 bases from V and 7 bases from J, leaving 14 bases between. The CDR3 covers 13 residues. CDR3 nucleotide sequence: TGTGCCAGCAGCCGGGACTTCGGGGTGACCCAGTACTTC. Protein: CASSRDFGVTQYF.

J is TRBJ2-1 and V is TRBV29-1; D might be TRBD2 (5 bases). This CDR3 has 17 amino acids. The germline V and J ends were trimmed by 5 bases and 0 bases, with 20 bases remaining between them. The germline V gene has CDR1 SQVTM and CDR2 ANQGSEA. CDR3 bases: TGCAGCGTTCGGGGTAGGTCTGTTGCAAGCTCCTACAATGAGCAGTTCTTC. Protein product: CSVRGRSVASSYNEQFF.

V usage is TRBV25-1 and J usage is TRBJ1-2; a possible D gene is TRBD1 (5 bases). Looked up from germline, CDR1 is MGHDK and CDR2 is SYGVNS. Trimming shortened V by 7 bases and J by 7 bases, and 13 bases separated the two germline ends. This CDR3 is 12 amino acids long. CDR3 protein: CASTRRGGGYTF. Here the CDR3 DNA reads TGTGCCAGCACCCGCCGGGGGGGTGGCTACACCTTC.

This clone was observed a single time. CDR3 in amino acids: CASSYEGARKQPQHF. The CDR3 DNA reads TGTGCCAGCAGTTACGAGGGGGCGAGGAAACAGCCCCAGCATTTT. The chain has TRBV6-6 and TRBJ1-5, with 7 bases matching TRBD1. The CDR3 length is 15 residues. With V trimmed by 2 bases and J by 7 bases, 8 bases remained unmatched. Germline assignment: CDR1 MNHNY and CDR2 SVGAGI (reference sequence).

The V and J genes are TRBV5-1 and TRBJ1-2, with TRBD1 matching over 7 bases. Germline CDR1 SGHRS, CDR2 YFSETQ. The CDR3 has 14 residues. Germline trimming cut 1 base from V and 7 bases from J; bases unmatched to any gene: 7. CDR3 coding DNA: TGCGCCAGCAGCTTGACAGGGGATGTGCGTGGCTACACCTTC. Protein product: CASSLTGDVRGYTF.

V usage is TRBV11-1 and J usage is TRBJ2-1, with D hard to call. The V end was cut by 2 bases, the J end by 1 base, with 12 bases between. Germline-derived CDR1 and CDR2 are SGHAT and FQDESV (reference sequence). CDR3 length: 16 residues. CDR3 in amino acids: CASSLLGSVSYNEQFF. CDR3 sequence (DNA): TGTGCCAGCAGCTTATTGGGCAGTGTTTCCTACAATGAGCAGTTCTTC.

This clone occurred once. The sample contains more than one DNA sequence encoding this CDR3. The chain is built from TRBV7-8 and TRBJ2-1; no clear D. V gave up 5 bases and J gave up 4 bases, with 3 bases separating them. CDR1 SGHVS and CDR2 FQNEAQ come from the germline V gene. CDR3 length equals 11 residues. The CDR3 nucleotides are TGTGCCAGCAGCCCATACAATGAGCAGTTCTTC. Its protein is CASSPYNEQFF.

This clone was seen once. The chain links TRBV19 to TRBJ1-2, with 9 bases matching TRBD1. Germline CDR1 is LNHDA and CDR2 is SQIVND (reference sequence). The CDR3 spans 16 residues. V trimming: 3 bases; J trimming: 4 bases; junction bases outside the gene matches: 9. The CDR3 loop is CASSMRHGTGFYGYTF. The CDR3 coding sequence is TGTGCCAGTAGTATGCGACACGGGACAGGGTTCTATGGCTACACCTTC.

This sequence joins TRBV29-1 and TRBJ2-7, with TRBD2 as a possible D gene (6 bases). The V gene's germline CDR1 is SQVTM and CDR2 ANQGSEA. The CDR3 is 13 residues long. V was cut by 7 bases and J by 2 bases, with 15 bases left in between. The CDR3 region is CSAKRDSPYEQYF. The CDR3, as DNA: TGCAGCGCCAAACGGGACTCGCCCTACGAGCAGTACTTC.

The rearrangement links TRBV9 to TRBJ2-1; tentative D call: TRBD1 (6 bases). Germline CDR1 is SGDLS and CDR2 is YYNGEE. V gave up 3 bases and J gave up 7 bases, with 17 bases separating them. The CDR3 runs to 15 residues. Written as DNA, the CDR3 is TGTGCCAGCAGCGCCCCAGGACAGCAAGGAAATGAGCAGTTCTTC. Amino acid sequence: CASSAPGQQGNEQFF.

The chain is built from TRBV19 and TRBJ1-4; 10 bases agree with TRBD1. Looked up from germline, CDR1 is LNHDA and CDR2 is SQIVND (reference sequence). Trimming at V came to 4 bases and at J to 5 bases, leaving 7 bases not matched to a gene. This CDR3 region has 16 residues. CDR3 region: CASSTRQGAYNEKLFF. For the CDR3, the DNA is TGTGCCAGTAGTACCCGACAGGGGGCGTACAATGAAAAACTGTTTTTT.

J is TRBJ2-5 and V is TRBV6-5; 7 positions agree with TRBD1. Germline loops: CDR1 MNHEY, CDR2 SVGAGI. Losses at the gene ends were 5 bases for V and 3 bases for J; bases not matched to a gene: 9. The CDR3 loop spans 15 amino acids. CDR3 sequence reads: CASSLSRGPEETQYF. CDR3 in DNA: TGTGCCAGCAGTCTTTCTAGGGGGCCCGAAGAGACCCAGTACTTC.

The chain couples TRBV5-1 to TRBJ1-2; 7 nucleotides agree with TRBD1. Trimming took 4 bases from V and 6 from J; bases not matched to a gene: 12. The CDR3 length is 15 residues. Germline values: CDR1 SGHRS, CDR2 YFSETQ. The CDR3 reads CASSVQQGELDGYTF. The CDR3 DNA reads TGCGCCAGCAGCGTGCAGCAGGGGGAGTTGGATGGCTACACCTTC.

The chain has TRBV19 and TRBJ2-2; D gene uncertain. The CDR3 contains 15 residues. Trimming cost V 7 bases and J 4 bases, with 16 bases left between them. Germline V gives CDR1 LNHDA, CDR2 SQIVND (reference sequence). This chain's CDR3 is CASMGWFRGTGELFF. Written as DNA, the CDR3 is TGTGCCAGTATGGGTTGGTTTCGAGGCACCGGGGAGCTGTTTTTT.

This chain's CDR3 is CASSWGEGINEKLFF. The CDR3 region has the DNA TGTGCCAGCAGTTGGGGGGAGGGGATAAATGAAAAACTGTTTTTT. The rearrangement links TRBV6-5 to TRBJ1-4, with a possible D match to TRBD1 (5 bases). There are 15 residues in the CDR3. From germline, CDR1 is MNHEY and CDR2 SVGAGI. V lost 4 bases and J 5 bases, leaving 14 bases between the germline ends.